The 5 T cell receptor beta chains reported below all come from one sample, sequenced in a study of Graves' ophthalmopathy and Graves' hyperthyroidism. As the template, RNA transcripts were used to amplify TCR beta CDR3 regions. HTBI primers were employed in first-round RT-PCR, then a second-round multiplex PCR followed. One entry per CDR3 protein results from TCRdb running MiXCR on the multiplex PCR reads. In the table there are roughly 700,000 distinct CDR3 sequences, around 40% of which are singletons. Material: peripheral blood. The receptor set was obtained from an adult man with Graves' ophthalmopathy.

The chain carries TRBV24-1 and TRBJ2-5; TRBD2 aligns across 12 bases. This CDR3 has 15 residues. Germline-derived CDR1 and CDR2 are KGHDR and SFDVKD. The trim removed 3 bases at V and 5 bases at J, leaving 3 bases unmatched. The CDR3 here is CATSDTSGGSETQYF. Written as DNA, the CDR3 is TGTGCCACCAGTGATACTAGCGGGGGGTCGGAGACCCAGTACTTC.

This clonotype has a count of ten or more. The V and J genes are TRBV6-5 and TRBJ1-1, with TRBD1 as a possible D gene (6 bases). Germline V lookup: CDR1 MNHEY, CDR2 SVGAGI. Trimming shortened V by 2 bases and J by 5 bases, and 18 bases separated the two germline ends. The CDR3 has 16 residues. This chain's CDR3 is CASSYEIPGAVTEAFF. DNA for the CDR3: TGTGCCAGCAGTTACGAGATACCGGGGGCAGTTACTGAAGCTTTCTTT.

This clonotype was counted once. The chain has TRBV15 and TRBJ2-5; no definite D call. The J call is doubtful: the DNA matches TRBJ2-1 better. CDR1 LNHNV and CDR2 YYDKDF come from the germline V gene (reference sequence). This CDR3 is built from 14 residues. Written as DNA, the CDR3 is TGTGCCACCAGCAGCCACAGAGAAGACAATGAGCAGTTCTTC. Translated: CATSSHREDNEQFF.

This clonotype was counted many times. The chain uses TRBV24-1 and TRBJ1-5; 7 nucleotides agree with TRBD1. The CDR3 runs 17 residues. From germline, CDR1 is KGHDR and CDR2 SFDVKD. J lost 0 bases, V lost 2 bases, and 6 bases had no gene match. The CDR3 reads CATSDSLRGPSNQPQHF. In DNA form, the CDR3 reads TGTGCCACCAGTGATTCTCTGAGGGGGCCTAGCAATCAGCCCCAGCATTTT.

This clonotype was detected many times. The chain employs TRBV7-9 and TRBJ2-7; 10 bases map to TRBD2. The CDR3 runs 16 residues. With 7 bases clipped from V and 2 bases from J, the junction kept 11 bases outside the gene matches. In germline, CDR1 is SEHNR, CDR2 FQNEAQ (reference sequence). The CDR3, as DNA: TGTGCCAGCAACCCCGTTGGACTAGCGGAAACCTACGAGCAGTACTTC. It translates to CASNPVGLAETYEQYF.